This T cell receptor (beta chain) originates from a study of beta chain features in type 1 diabetes. Study-wide points: Amplification by PCR could prefer shorter templates, with the same effect in patients and controls. Patients with type 1 diabetes carried fewer insertions and had more deletions at their VDJ junctions.

This clone was found a few times. Its antigen is unknown. The CDR3 is 15 amino acids. V dropped 3 bases and J dropped 8 bases, with 20 bases sitting between them. Germline values: CDR1 SQVTM, CDR2 ANQGSEA. Reverse transcription of all isolated RNA meant that expressed TCRB transcripts were sequenced. Repertoires were generated with immunoSEQ multiplex PCR, while TCRdb's copy carries only in-frame clones and drops some. The profile covers hundreds of thousands of clones, with around 10% appearing a single time and 0.045% to 0.06% taken by the ten largest. Only one heparinised blood draw was taken per donor, and its volume averaged around 110 mL.

The sequence was obtained from a young woman in good health. The chain combines TRBV29-1 with TRBJ2-4; D could derive from TRBD1 or TRBD2 (9 bases each). What was sequenced was naive CD4+ T cells from blood. The CDR3 loop reads CSVDLPSGTGYIQYF. CDR3 in DNA: TGCAGCGTTGACCTGCCTAGCGGGACAGGGTACATTCAGTACTTC.